This T cell receptor (beta chain) was captured by sequencing in a study of T cell responses to AZD1222 COVID-19 vaccine. Method: immunoSEQ multiplex PCR; TCRdb's copy keeps in-frame clones and lacks some. The repertoire holds roughly 97,000 clones, with around 89% as singletons. The receptor comes from an adult in good health. Sequencing was performed on peripheral blood, taken on day 0 of AZD1222 vaccination.

The CDR3 DNA sequence: TGCGCCAGCAGCCAAGGGTCCGTAGGAGGCGCTTTCTTT. Protein: CASSQGSVGGAFF. The chain couples TRBV4-1 to TRBJ1-1; D unresolved. With 1 base removed from V and 11 bases from J, the gap between germline ends came to 14 bases. Germline CDR1 reads MGHRA; CDR2 reads YSYEKL. The CDR3 covers 13 residues.